The 25 T cell receptor beta chains below were found in one sample sequenced in a study of siplizumab effects on memory and regulatory T cells. The assay was immunoSEQ multiplex PCR, and TCRdb's table has in-frame clones only and misses some. Of roughly 100,000 clones in the sample, around 93% were seen once. Sequenced: CD4+ T cells sorted from blood. These TCRs come from a human donor in good health.

This clone was detected once. The chain carries TRBV19 and TRBJ1-3; D unclear. The CDR3 consists of 15 residues. V was pared by 3 bases and J by 1 base, with 10 bases between. CDR1 is LNHDA, CDR2 SQIVND, per germline (reference sequence). In DNA form, the CDR3 reads TGTGCCAGTAGTATTAGCAAGGATTCTGGAAACACCATATATTTT. Its translation is CASSISKDSGNTIYF. Full variable domain (missing parts from reference TRBV19 and TRBJ1-3): DGGITQSPKYLFRKEGQNVTLSCEQNLNHDAMYWYRQDPGQGLRLIYYSQIVNDFQKGDIAEGYSVSREKKESFPLTVTSAQKNPTAFYLCASSISKDSGNTIYFGEGSWLTVV.

The V call is TRBV30, the J call TRBJ2-7, with TRBD2 matching over 7 bases. Germline V gene sequence: CDR1 GTSNPN, CDR2 SVGIG (reference sequence). The length of the CDR3 is 14 residues. V lost 0 bases and J lost 3; bases outside the gene matches: 5. The CDR3 DNA follows: TGTGCCTGGAGTGTACACTCGGGGGGCTACGAGCAGTACTTC. Translating gives CAWSVHSGGYEQYF.

This chain joins TRBV14 and TRBJ1-1; D unclear. Trimming took off 2 bases at V and 1 base at J, with 11 bases between the two ends. Germline assignment: CDR1 SGHDN and CDR2 FVKESK. The CDR3 is 15 amino acids. The CDR3 DNA follows: TGTGCCAGCAGCCAATTCGGCACCTCGAACACTGAAGCTTTCTTT. It codes for CASSQFGTSNTEAFF. The whole variable domain, filled in from reference TRBV14 and TRBJ1-1, reads EAGVTQFPSHSVIEKGQTVTLRCDPISGHDNLYWYRRVMGKEIKFLLHFVKESKQDESGMPNNRFLAERTGGTYSTLKVQPAELEDSGVYFCASSQFGTSNTEAFFGQGTRLTVV.

This clone was seen only once. This chain connects TRBV14 to TRBJ2-5, with 7 positions matching TRBD1. Per the germline V gene, CDR1 is SGHDN and CDR2 is FVKESK. The ends lost 4 bases at V and 4 bases at J; junction bases unmatched: 15. The CDR3 has 17 residues. In DNA, the CDR3 is TGTGCCAGCAGCCGTACACTCCGTGCAGGGGGTGGAGAGACCCAGTACTTC. Translated: CASSRTLRAGGGETQYF. The variable domain in full, completed from reference TRBV14 and TRBJ2-5, reads EAGVTQFPSHSVIEKGQTVTLRCDPISGHDNLYWYRRVMGKEIKFLLHFVKESKQDESGMPNNRFLAERTGGTYSTLKVQPAELEDSGVYFCASSRTLRAGGGETQYFGPGTRLLVL.

Only one count was recorded for this clone. V is TRBV5-6 and J is TRBJ2-3; 9 bases align to TRBD2. Trimming removed 0 bases from V and 1 base from J; junction bases left unmatched: 3. CDR1 is SGHDT and CDR2 is YYEEEE in the germline V gene. This CDR3 has 16 amino acids. The CDR3 loop is CASSLVAGGRTDTQYF. The CDR3, as DNA: TGTGCCAGCAGCTTGGTTGCGGGAGGGCGCACAGATACGCAGTATTTT.

The chain joins TRBV11-3 to TRBJ2-1; 7 bases match TRBD2. CDR1 and CDR2 from the germline V gene are SGHNT and YENEEA. The CDR3 is made up of 14 amino acids. V was pared by 0 bases and J by 10 bases, with 6 bases of the junction left unmatched. CDR3 protein: CASSLEAGVREQFF. The CDR3 DNA follows: TGTGCCAGCAGCTTAGAGGCGGGAGTTCGGGAGCAGTTCTTC.

The genes are TRBV5-1 and TRBJ2-7; D might be TRBD2 (5 bases). The CDR3 runs 14 residues. The V gene's germline CDR1 is SGHRS and CDR2 YFSETQ. V was cut by 3 bases and J by 7 bases, with 17 bases left in between. CDR3 protein: CASSSDGNLGEQYF. The CDR3 DNA is TGCGCCAGCAGCTCAGACGGGAATCTGGGGGAGCAGTACTTC.

With regard to this clone: The same CDR3 is also encoded by other DNA sequences in this sample. V is TRBV2 and J is TRBJ2-1; tentatively, D is TRBD1 (6 bases). CDR1 SNHLY and CDR2 FYNNEI come from the germline V gene. The CDR3 loop spans 12 amino acids. V was clipped by 4 bases and J by 6 bases, with 7 bases between them. CDR3 amino acids: CASSGGGNEQFF. For the CDR3, the DNA is TGTGCCAGCAGTGGAGGGGGCAATGAGCAGTTCTTC. Based on the CDR3 plus reference TRBV2 and TRBJ2-1, the full variable domain is EPEVTQTPSHQVTQMGQEVILRCVPISNHLYFYWYRQILGQKVEFLVSFYNNEISEKSEIFDDQFSVERPDGSNFTLKIRSTKLEDSAMYFCASSGGGNEQFFGPGTRLTVL.

The V call is TRBV7-2, the J call TRBJ2-2, with D hard to call. The V gene's germline CDR1 is SGHTA and CDR2 FQGNSA. V lost 3 bases to trimming and J lost 4 bases, with 6 bases between them. The CDR3 is 13 residues long. The CDR3 sequence: CASSLAITGELFF. The CDR3 region has the DNA TGTGCCAGCAGCTTGGCAATCACCGGGGAGCTGTTTTTT.

The chain combines TRBV7-9 with TRBJ1-2; D is uncertain. The V end was cut by 5 bases, the J end by 6 bases, with 10 bases between. Germline V gene lookup returns CDR1 SEHNR and CDR2 FQNEAQ (reference sequence). There are 12 residues in the CDR3. CDR3 residues: CASSPGGHGYTF. In DNA form, the CDR3 reads TGTGCCAGCAGCCCAGGAGGGCATGGCTACACCTTC. Full variable domain (remainder filled in from reference TRBV7-9 and TRBJ1-2): DTGVSQNPRHKITKRGQNVTFRCDPISEHNRLYWYRQTLGQGPEFLTYFQNEAQLEKSRLLSDRFSAERPKGSFSTLEIQRTEQGDSAMYLCASSPGGHGYTFGSGTRLTVV.

V usage is TRBV6-5 and J usage is TRBJ1-4, with TRBD1 matching over 8 bases. Germline CDR1 MNHEY, CDR2 SVGAGI. The length of the CDR3 is 14 residues. With 5 bases clipped from V and 11 bases from J, the junction kept 10 bases outside the gene matches. This CDR3 reads CASSMDRVLGKLFF. The CDR3 DNA sequence: TGTGCCAGCAGTATGGACAGGGTCCTCGGGAAACTGTTTTTT.

The chain has TRBV7-8 and TRBJ2-7; D is unresolved. The length of the CDR3 is 16 residues. Germline CDR1 reads SGHVS; CDR2 reads FQNEAQ. V lost 5 bases and J 5 bases, leaving 22 bases between the germline ends. The DNA of the CDR3 is TGTGCCAGCAGCCCAAATCCGACAAGCCTGAGGCACGAGCAGTACTTC. This codes for CASSPNPTSLRHEQYF. The complete variable domain, with remaining parts taken from reference TRBV7-8 and TRBJ2-7, reads GAGVSQSPRYKVAKRGQDVALRCDPISGHVSLFWYQQALGQGPEFLTYFQNEAQLDKSGLPSDRFFAERPEGSVSTLKIQRTQQEDSAVYLCASSPNPTSLRHEQYFGPGTRLTVT.

V is TRBV6-5 and J is TRBJ2-1, with 7 nucleotides matching TRBD1. Germline lookup yields CDR1 MNHEY and CDR2 SVGAGI. This CDR3 is 13 amino acids long. After removal of 4 bases from V and 9 bases from J, the junction contained 6 bases not matched to a gene. The CDR3 DNA follows: TGTGCCAGCAGTTTCGGGACAGTCGGTGAGCAGTTCTTC. It is translated as CASSFGTVGEQFF.

The chain has TRBV27 and TRBJ2-7, with D possibly matching TRBD1 (5 bases). This CDR3 is 13 amino acids long. Germline V gene lookup returns CDR1 MNHEY and CDR2 SMNVEV (reference sequence). The V end was cut by 6 bases, the J end by 7 bases, with 16 bases between. CDR3 amino acids: CASRRLRDGEQYF. DNA for the CDR3: TGTGCCAGCAGACGACTCAGGGATGGGGAGCAGTACTTC.

V and J are TRBV5-1 and TRBJ1-2; 7 bases are shared with TRBD1. The junction had 3 bases not matched to a gene; V was cut back by 5 bases and J by 2 bases. Germline-derived CDR1 and CDR2 are SGHRS and YFSETQ. The CDR3 runs 13 residues. DNA for the CDR3: TGCGCCAGCAGAGGGGACAGCAACTATGGCTACACCTTC. Its protein is CASRGDSNYGYTF.

The chain is built from TRBV4-1 and TRBJ2-1; D remains unclear. Germline V CDR1 and CDR2: MGHRA, YSYEKL. This CDR3 spans 11 amino acids. The V gene lost 6 bases and the J gene lost 10 bases, with 10 bases spanning the gap. The CDR3 DNA sequence: TGCGCCAGCAGGATGTCGCAAGAGCAGTTCTTC. Its translation: CASRMSQEQFF.

This clone was recorded once. The V call is TRBV5-8, the J call TRBJ2-3, with D hard to call. The CDR3 spans 14 residues. V was clipped by 7 bases and J by 0 bases, with 12 bases between them. Germline assignment: CDR1 SGHTS and CDR2 YDEGEE. Here the CDR3 reads CASLPYGSTDTQYF. The CDR3 nucleotides read TGTGCCAGCCTCCCGTATGGGAGCACAGATACGCAGTATTTT.

DNA of the CDR3: TGTGCCAGTGCTGCCCGGGACGGGCAGCCCCAGCATTTT. Protein: CASAARDGQPQHF. The V gene is TRBV5-8, the J gene TRBJ1-5; D is possibly TRBD1 (5 bases). The CDR3 length is 13 residues. Trimming pared 8 bases from V and 7 bases from J, leaving 16 bases between. CDR1 is SGHTS, CDR2 YDEGEE, per germline.

This chain links TRBV27 with TRBJ2-2; unclear D gene. This CDR3 has 14 residues. V shed 5 bases and J shed 5 bases, with 12 bases lying between them. The germline gives CDR1 MNHEY, CDR2 SMNVEV (reference sequence). Written as DNA, the CDR3 is TGTGCCAGCAGTCTCCTACCCGGGACCGGGGAGCTGTTTTTT. This gives the protein CASSLLPGTGELFF.

This rearrangement joins TRBV6-1 to TRBJ2-3, with 9 bases matching TRBD2. The CDR3 totals 14 residues. Germline loops: CDR1 MNHNS, CDR2 SASEGT. V dropped 4 bases and J dropped 7; count of bases not matched to a gene: 6. CDR3 sequence reads: CASSAAGGTNTQYF. Here the CDR3 DNA reads TGTGCCAGCAGTGCGGCGGGAGGGACAAATACGCAGTATTTT.

J is TRBJ2-7 and V is TRBV7-9; 9 bases fit TRBD1. The CDR3 contains 14 residues. Trimming removed 4 bases from V and 4 bases from J; junction bases left unmatched: 5. CDR1 is SEHNR and CDR2 is FQNEAQ in the germline V gene (reference sequence). CDR3 residues: CASSSGTGTYEQYF. The CDR3 DNA follows: TGTGCCAGCAGCTCCGGGACAGGGACGTACGAGCAGTACTTC.

The V gene is TRBV30, the J gene TRBJ1-3; D not resolved. Germline V gene sequence: CDR1 GTSNPN, CDR2 SVGIG (reference sequence). Trimming took 0 bases from V and 4 from J, leaving 16 bases between them. This CDR3 region has 16 residues. DNA for the CDR3: TGTGCCTGGAGTGTTTGGCGCCCTCCTCTGGGAAACACCATATATTTT. It encodes CAWSVWRPPLGNTIYF.

V usage is TRBV5-1 and J usage is TRBJ2-1; D gene unclear. Germline lookup yields CDR1 SGHRS and CDR2 YFSETQ. This CDR3 comprises 12 residues. Trimming took 1 base from V and 11 from J, leaving 10 bases between them. CDR3 sequence reads: CASSLSGFQQFF. The CDR3 region has the DNA TGCGCCAGCAGCTTGTCGGGCTTCCAGCAGTTCTTC.

This clone was counted once. The genes are TRBV5-6 and TRBJ2-3, with TRBD1 identical over 8 bases. V lost 3 bases, J lost 2 bases, and 5 bases stayed unmatched. This CDR3 has 15 residues. The germline gives CDR1 SGHDT, CDR2 YYEEEE. CDR3 in DNA: TGTGCCAGCAGCTGGGGACAGGAGCCCACAGATACGCAGTATTTT. It codes for CASSWGQEPTDTQYF.

This chain connects TRBV30 to TRBJ2-7; the D gene is possibly TRBD2 (6 bases). The V gene lost 0 bases and the J gene lost 2 bases, with 8 bases spanning the gap. This CDR3 has 13 amino acids. Germline lookup yields CDR1 GTSNPN and CDR2 SVGIG (reference sequence). The CDR3 region is CAWSVGLTYEQYF. The CDR3 DNA reads as TGTGCCTGGAGTGTAGGACTAACCTACGAGCAGTACTTC.